This T cell receptor (beta chain) is drawn from a study of CD8 T cells in ankylosing spondylitis (dated by TCRdb to the late 2010s). For context, the study as a whole: The study set out to find disease-linked TCR variants by profiling T cell receptor beta repertoires in ankylosing spondylitis patients and healthy donors. In total, the full study cohort was made up of roughly 110 healthy donors and about two dozen ankylosing spondylitis patients. Peripheral blood was sampled, and synovial fluid was additionally collected from ankylosing spondylitis patients.

A remark on this clonotype: Its antigen remains undetermined. Within one base of it there is no much larger clone, and no base qualities were kept.

The sequencer was an Illumina HiSeq 2500. Quantitative 5'-RACE with molecular barcodes was the method used to prepare the TCR beta libraries. The authors' pipeline ran thus. A new computational method, built on a probabilistic model of VDJ rearrangement, was used to identify disease-linked TCR variants. Using fastp trimming at Q25 and MiXCR clonotype assembly, TCRdb reanalyzed the public sequencing data and kept in-frame beta chains. Every CDR3 protein is listed once, alongside the most common genes and DNA of its rows. These V and J calls rely on TCRdb rather than the paper's analysis. In all, the sample holds about 700,000 distinct CDR3 sequences, and 15% to 20% of those were seen once. Together, the top ten hold around 20% of the sample. General study outcomes and caveats: Some motif variants had previously been reported in the synovial fluid and blood of reactive arthritis patients, which suggests shared mechanisms of disease initiation. The disease-linked clones were reported to be significantly enriched in matched synovial fluid samples from ankylosing spondylitis patients. The disease-linked clones had a CD8+ phenotype and were found at relatively low frequencies in peripheral blood. A TCR beta motif of about 8 highly homologous amino acid variants appeared characteristic of blood from ankylosing spondylitis patients.

The CDR3 runs 13 residues from the cysteine to the phenylalanine. Only the CDR3 DNA stays, 39 bases, in frame from base 1. The germline V gene supplies CDR1 KGHDR and CDR2 SFDVKD. V trim: 9 bases; J trim: 2 bases; unmatched bases: 4. This clonotype originated in a male donor with ankylosing spondylitis. The sequencing input was blood, either unsorted or a sorted T cell fraction (not recorded which). This chain is built from TRBV24-1 and TRBJ2-3; TRBD2 agrees with 7 junctional bases. The nucleotide sequence is given as TGTGCCACCCGGGGGGTTAACACAGATACGCAGTATTTT. Translation gives CATRGVNTDTQYF.